Below, 17 T cell receptor beta chains from the same sample are listed, as sequenced in a study of cytomegalovirus exposure and HLA in healthy donors. This PCR relied on a set of 60 Vbeta primers and 13 Jbeta primers. Generated by immunoSEQ multiplex PCR, the TCRdb table keeps only in-frame clones and is missing some. Of fewer than 65,000 clones in the sample, roughly 80% were seen once. The sample taken for sequencing was PBMCs. The receptors shown here come from a woman aged 40-49 years in good health and CMV-seropositive.

The V call is TRBV11-2, the J call TRBJ2-2; 7 bases fit TRBD1. Per germline, CDR1 SGHAT and CDR2 FQNNGV. The junction had 12 bases not matched to a gene; V was cut back by 5 bases and J by 6 bases. The CDR3 is 16 amino acids. The CDR3 region is CASSRFSGTAAGELFF. CDR3 nucleotide sequence: TGTGCCAGCAGCAGGTTTTCCGGGACAGCCGCCGGGGAGCTGTTTTTT. Full variable domain (missing parts from reference TRBV11-2 and TRBJ2-2): EAGVAQSPRYKIIEKRQSVAFWCNPISGHATLYWYQQILGQGPKLLIQFQNNGVVDDSQLPKDRFSAERLKGVDSTLKIQPAKLEDSAVYLCASSRFSGTAAGELFFGEGSRLTVL.

This chain connects TRBV4-1 to TRBJ1-1; no clear D gene. Looked up from germline, CDR1 is MGHRA and CDR2 is YSYEKL. Trimming shortened V by 3 bases and J by 3 bases, and 14 bases separated the two germline ends. This CDR3 has 15 residues. CDR3 protein: CASSHEGGPHTEAFF. CDR3 sequence (DNA): TGCGCCAGCAGCCATGAGGGAGGACCGCACACTGAAGCTTTCTTT.

The gene calls are TRBV7-6 and TRBJ2-4; 8 bases fit TRBD1. The CDR3 is 16 amino acids. V was clipped by 5 bases and J by 0 bases; unmatched bases: 6. Germline values: CDR1 SGHVS, CDR2 FNYEAQ. The CDR3, as DNA: TGTGCCAGCAGCCCCTGGACAGGGATAGCCAAAAACATTCAGTACTTC. It yields the protein CASSPWTGIAKNIQYF.

V gene TRBV11-3 combines with J gene TRBJ2-3, with D tentatively TRBD1 (6 bases). Germline CDR1 and CDR2: SGHNT and YENEEA. Between the trimmed V and J ends, which lost 4 bases and 6 bases, there was a span of 8 bases. The CDR3 extends over 12 amino acids. The CDR3 nucleotides are TGTGCCAGCAGCTCTCAGGGGGATACGCAGTATTTT. Translated: CASSSQGDTQYF.

This chain links TRBV6-5 with TRBJ2-2, with D possibly being TRBD1 (6 bases). Trimming pared 3 bases from V and 4 bases from J, leaving 15 bases between. CDR1 is MNHEY, CDR2 SVGAGI, per germline. This CDR3 comprises 16 residues. The CDR3, as DNA: TGTGCCAGCAGTTATTCCGGGACACACTTCACCGGGGAGCTGTTTTTT. Its protein is CASSYSGTHFTGELFF.

This chain uses TRBV19 with TRBJ1-6, with TRBD1 identical over 8 bases. This CDR3 is 15 amino acids long. In germline, CDR1 is LNHDA, CDR2 SQIVND (reference sequence). After removal of 5 bases from V and 8 bases from J, the junction contained 8 bases not matched to a gene. This CDR3 reads CASSPGRGLDSPLHF. The CDR3, as DNA: TGTGCCAGTAGTCCGGGCAGGGGGCTGGATTCACCCCTCCACTTT.

The sample holds a few counts of this clone. The J gene is TRBJ2-3, the V gene TRBV15, with D uncertain. This CDR3 region has 15 residues. Per germline, CDR1 LNHNV and CDR2 YYDKDF (reference sequence). V was cut by 0 bases and J by 2 bases, with 9 bases left in between. The CDR3 here is CATSRESLFTDTQYF. The CDR3 region has the DNA TGTGCCACCAGCAGAGAATCCCTATTCACAGATACGCAGTATTTT.

This chain links TRBV6-5 with TRBJ1-1, with 8 bases fitting TRBD1. In germline, CDR1 is MNHEY, CDR2 SVGAGI. V lost 6 bases to trimming and J lost 3 bases; unmatched junction nucleotides: 6. CDR3 length: 14 amino acids. The CDR3 protein is CASRDRVLHTEAFF. The CDR3 nucleotides read TGTGCCAGCAGGGACAGGGTATTGCACACTGAAGCTTTCTTT.

The gene calls are TRBV19 and TRBJ2-4; possibly TRBD2 for D (6 bases). There are 15 residues in the CDR3. V lost 4 bases, J lost 3 bases, and 13 bases lay in between. From germline, CDR1 is LNHDA and CDR2 SQIVND (reference sequence). CDR3 in amino acids: CASSRPGVGKNIQYF. CDR3 in DNA: TGTGCCAGTAGTAGACCGGGGGTGGGCAAAAACATTCAGTACTTC.

The V gene is TRBV7-6, the J gene TRBJ1-1; D gene ambiguous. Germline values: CDR1 SGHVS, CDR2 FNYEAQ. V was trimmed by 1 base and J by 1 base, leaving 7 bases between them. The CDR3 spans 14 residues. Here the CDR3 reads CASSLGHPNTEAFF. The CDR3 bases are TGTGCCAGCAGCTTAGGGCACCCGAACACTGAAGCTTTCTTT.

This clone came up a few times. As DNA, the CDR3 is TGCGCCAGCAGTCAGGGGGCGTCCTACGAGCAGTACTTC. This sequence encodes CASSQGASYEQYF. The chain has TRBV23-1 and TRBJ2-7; the D gene is possibly TRBD1 (6 bases). TRBV23-1 qualifies as an ORF whose function is uncertain. The length of the CDR3 is 13 residues. V was clipped by 3 bases and J by 1 base, with 7 bases between them.

The genes are TRBV7-2 and TRBJ2-3, with D possibly matching TRBD2 (5 bases). The germline V and J ends were trimmed by 5 bases and 0 bases, with 9 bases remaining between them. There are 14 residues in the CDR3. In germline, CDR1 is SGHTA, CDR2 FQGNSA. DNA for the CDR3: TGTGCCAGCAGCCCGGGGTTTAGCACAGATACGCAGTATTTT. This encodes CASSPGFSTDTQYF.

The gene calls are TRBV9 and TRBJ2-3, with a weak D call TRBD2 (5 bases). The V gene lost 4 bases and the J gene lost 5 bases, with 5 bases spanning the gap. The germline V gene encodes CDR1 SGDLS and CDR2 YYNGEE. The CDR3 covers 11 residues. The chain's CDR3 is CASSRGDTQYF. The CDR3, as DNA: TGTGCCAGCAGCCGGGGAGATACGCAGTATTTT.

The chain employs TRBV10-1 and TRBJ1-1; D unresolved. Trimming removed 4 bases from V and 3 bases from J, with 15 bases in between. The CDR3 runs to 15 residues. Germline V CDR1 and CDR2: WNHNN, SYGVQD (reference sequence). The CDR3 is CASSGTSAEDTEAFF. CDR3 DNA sequence: TGCGCCAGCAGTGGGACTTCAGCCGAAGACACTGAAGCTTTCTTT.

The V call is TRBV5-6, the J call TRBJ2-7; the D gene is possibly TRBD1 (5 bases). Trimming pared 0 bases from V and 5 bases from J, leaving 12 bases between. The CDR3 contains 14 residues. Germline-derived CDR1 and CDR2 are SGHDT and YYEEEE. In DNA, the CDR3 is TGTGCCAGCAGCTTGGCCCAAAAAGGGGACGAGCAGTACTTC. It codes for CASSLAQKGDEQYF.

In regard to this clone: Other DNA variants within this sample encode the same CDR3. The chain has TRBV7-2 and TRBJ2-3, with TRBD2 matching over 10 bases. V gave up 5 bases and J gave up 1 base; unmatched junction bases: 6. Germline V gives CDR1 SGHTA, CDR2 FQGNSA. The CDR3 totals 16 residues. Here the CDR3 DNA reads TGTGCCAGCAGCATGAAGGGGACTAGCGGCACAGATACGCAGTATTTT. This sequence encodes CASSMKGTSGTDTQYF.

V usage is TRBV19 and J usage is TRBJ2-7; TRBD1 is a possible D gene (6 bases). The length of the CDR3 is 14 residues. V lost 8 bases and J lost 2, with 16 bases in between. Germline CDR1 is LNHDA and CDR2 is SQIVND (reference sequence). CDR3 sequence reads: CASSSGHFTYEQYF. The CDR3 bases are TGTGCCAGTTCCTCGGGACACTTCACCTACGAGCAGTACTTC.